The 15 T cell receptor beta chains below were found in one sample sequenced in a study of OX40 agonist ivuxolimab in advanced cancers. Generated by immunoSEQ multiplex PCR, the TCRdb table keeps only in-frame clones and is missing some. The top ten hold around 1.1% of the sample, which has roughly 86,000 clones, approximately 90% seen once. The input for sequencing was CD4+ or CD8+ T cells sorted from blood, taken in a trial of the OX40 agonist ivuxolimab. Source of these receptors: an adult with an advanced solid tumor such as melanoma, head and neck, liver or kidney cancer.

This clone has a single count. J is TRBJ2-1 and V is TRBV18; 7 positions agree with TRBD1. CDR3 length: 16 amino acids. The ends lost 3 bases at V and 9 bases at J; junction bases unmatched: 14. The V gene's germline CDR1 is KGHSH and CDR2 LQKENI. The CDR3 spells CASSPPGQPLGGEQFF. The CDR3 DNA is TGTGCCAGCTCACCCCCGGGACAGCCCCTAGGGGGTGAGCAGTTCTTC.

The CDR3 region has the DNA TGCGCCAGCAGCCCGACAGGGGCCTTCACAGATACGCAGTATTTT. Encoded protein: CASSPTGAFTDTQYF. The chain joins TRBV5-1 to TRBJ2-3, with 8 bases fitting TRBD1. This CDR3 comprises 15 residues. V was clipped by 4 bases and J by 2 bases; unmatched bases: 6. Germline assignment: CDR1 SGHRS and CDR2 YFSETQ.

The chain couples TRBV28 to TRBJ2-2; D uncertain. Germline V gene data show CDR1 as MDHEN and CDR2 as SYDVKM. The V gene lost 1 base and the J gene lost 3 bases, with 0 bases spanning the gap. The CDR3 covers 12 residues. CDR3 coding DNA: TGTGCCAGCAGTTTATACACCGGGGAGCTGTTTTTT. This gives the protein CASSLYTGELFF.

A note on this clone: It is unclear where the CDR3 begins or ends on the DNA, so no DNA is shown, and the CDR3 is as TCRdb lists it. The chain uses TRBV5-4 and TRBJ2-5; the listed D gene, TRBD1, was not tested against the DNA. With termini counted, the CDR3 has 15 amino acids. Germline V gene lookup returns CDR1 SGHNT and CDR2 YYREEE (reference sequence). The CDR3 sequence: CASSLFGPGAETQYF.

The chain has TRBV2 and TRBJ2-5; D unresolved. The CDR3 sequence is 14 residues long. Germline assignment: CDR1 SNHLY and CDR2 FYNNEI. V was pared by 4 bases and J by 1 base, with 10 bases between. The CDR3 loop is CASSGFGFQETQYF. The CDR3 region has the DNA TGTGCCAGCAGTGGGTTTGGTTTCCAAGAGACCCAGTACTTC.

The CDR3 sequence: CASSSLGTVNTGELFF. CDR3 DNA: TGTGCCAGCAGCTCCCTCGGGACAGTGAACACCGGGGAGCTGTTTTTT. The J gene is TRBJ2-2, the V gene TRBV7-2, with 7 bases aligning to TRBD1. The CDR3 covers 16 residues. Germline lookup yields CDR1 SGHTA and CDR2 FQGNSA. V trimming: 4 bases; J trimming: 1 base; junction bases outside the gene matches: 6.

The table lists this clone with a count of one. V and J are TRBV25-1 and TRBJ1-4, with unresolved D. V lost 6 bases and J lost 3, with 5 bases in between. Germline loops: CDR1 MGHDK, CDR2 SYGVNS. This CDR3 spans 12 amino acids. The CDR3 protein is CASRGPNEKLFF. CDR3 in DNA: TGTGCCAGCAGGGGCCCTAATGAAAAACTGTTTTTT.

This clone appeared once. The DNA of the CDR3 is TGTGCCAGCAGCGTAACCGGGGGAGCTAATGAAAAACTGTTTTTT. Residues: CASSVTGGANEKLFF. This sequence joins TRBV9 and TRBJ1-4; TRBD1 is a possible D gene (5 bases). The germline V gene has CDR1 SGDLS and CDR2 YYNGEE. The ends were cut back, 1 base at V and 3 bases at J, with 10 bases in the middle. This CDR3 has 15 residues.

The V gene is TRBV7-7, the J gene TRBJ2-7, with TRBD1 matching over 8 bases. From germline, CDR1 is SSHAT and CDR2 FNYEAQ (reference sequence). CDR3 length equals 12 residues. The CDR3 bases are TGTGCTAGCGGATTTACAGGGGGCGAGCAGTACTTC. Encoded protein: CASGFTGGEQYF.

J is TRBJ2-7 and V is TRBV5-4; 8 bases are shared with TRBD2. The trim removed 4 bases at V and 0 bases at J, leaving 3 bases unmatched. The germline V gene has CDR1 SGHNT and CDR2 YYREEE (reference sequence). This CDR3 is built from 14 residues. The CDR3 here is CASSPAGGSYEQYF. The CDR3, as DNA: TGTGCCAGCAGCCCCGCGGGGGGCTCCTACGAGCAGTACTTC.

This clone is a singleton in its sample. The rearrangement joins TRBV6-1 to TRBJ2-2, with 11 bases that match TRBD2. Trimming removed 8 bases from V and 6 bases from J; junction bases left unmatched: 8. The CDR3 sequence is 15 residues long. The germline CDR1 and CDR2 sequences are MNHNS and SASEGT. CDR3 DNA sequence: TGTGCCAGCGATAGCGGGAGGGCCAACTCCGGGGAGCTGTTTTTT. It is translated as CASDSGRANSGELFF.

V gene TRBV29-1 combines with J gene TRBJ1-2; tentatively, D is TRBD1 (6 bases). The CDR3 spans 13 residues. V lost 3 bases, J lost 7 bases, and 15 bases lay in between. Per germline, CDR1 SQVTM and CDR2 ANQGSEA. The CDR3 loop reads CSVDGGLSGGYTF. CDR3 DNA sequence: TGCAGCGTTGATGGGGGGCTGTCTGGTGGCTACACCTTC.

The chain links TRBV27 to TRBJ1-2, with D possibly TRBD1 on 5 matching bases. Trimming removed 0 bases from V and 7 bases from J, with 15 bases in between. Germline values: CDR1 MNHEY, CDR2 SMNVEV (reference sequence). CDR3 length: 15 amino acids. The CDR3 nucleotides are TGTGCCAGCAGTTTATCGCGAGGGGAGCGGTTTGGCTACACCTTC. As protein: CASSLSRGERFGYTF.

V usage is TRBV21-1 and J usage is TRBJ1-1; the table's D call of TRBD1 was not tested on the DNA. TRBV21-1 is a pseudogene segment. The CDR3 length is 18 residues. In DNA form, the CDR3 reads TGTGCCAGCAGCCGATATGGGGACACAGTTTTCATGAACACTGAAGCTTTCTTT. The encoded protein is CASSRYGDTVFMNTEAFF.

The chain employs TRBV19 and TRBJ1-1, with D possibly being TRBD1 (5 bases). This CDR3 comprises 15 residues. Trimming removed 8 bases from V and 1 base from J, with 17 bases in between. CDR1 and CDR2 (germline): LNHDA, SQIVND (reference sequence). As DNA, the CDR3 is TGTGCCAGTTCTCGGCAGGGCGTAGGGAACACTGAAGCTTTCTTT. Translating gives CASSRQGVGNTEAFF. Complete variable domain (other parts from reference TRBV19 and TRBJ1-1): DGGITQSPKYLFRKEGQNVTLSCEQNLNHDAMYWYRQDPGQGLRLIYYSQIVNDFQKGDIAEGYSVSREKKESFPLTVTSAQKNPTAFYLCASSRQGVGNTEAFFGQGTRLTVV.